The 32 T cell receptor beta chains below all came from one sample that was sequenced in a study of molecular identifiers for immune sequencing clone quantification. MiXCR, run by TCRdb on the PCR reads, gives a single entry per CDR3 protein. The sample yields over 600,000 distinct CDR3 sequences, less than 20% seen once. Input material: naive CD8+ T cells from blood, with Jurkat cell RNA spiked in. The sample's subset: FACS-sorted CD8+CD4-CCR7+CD45RA+ naive T cells. The receptors shown here come from a human donor in good health. Some libraries in this study had Jurkat cell RNA spiked in.

This sequence joins TRBV5-1 and TRBJ2-7, with D maybe TRBD2 (5 bases). This CDR3 region has 16 residues. V lost 0 bases and J lost 0, with 13 bases in between. From germline, CDR1 is SGHRS and CDR2 YFSETQ. The CDR3 nucleotides read TGCGCCAGCAGCTTGGCCGGGGTCTTAAGCTCCTACGAGCAGTACTTC. It specifies CASSLAGVLSSYEQYF.

The chain carries TRBV15 and TRBJ1-5, with D uncertain. Trimming removed 2 bases from V and 6 bases from J, with 8 bases in between. This CDR3 region has 13 residues. Germline lookup yields CDR1 LNHNV and CDR2 YYDKDF (reference sequence). The CDR3 DNA reads as TGTGCCACCAGCAGAAGAGAAGGTCAGCCCCAGCATTTT. This encodes CATSRREGQPQHF. Variable domain in full (rest from reference TRBV15 and TRBJ1-5): DAMVIQNPRYQVTQFGKPVTLSCSQTLNHNVMYWYQQKSSQAPKLLFHYYDKDFNNEADTPDNFQSRRPNTSFCFLDIRSPGLGDTAMYLCATSRREGQPQHFGDGTRLSIL.

Of note for this clonotype: This could be a read error, since a much larger clone is one nucleotide away. V gene TRBV9 combines with J gene TRBJ2-7, with a weak D call TRBD1 (6 bases). The CDR3 covers 16 residues. Germline V CDR1 and CDR2: SGDLS, YYNGEE. CDR3 DNA sequence: TGTGCCTGCAGCCCCTTGGGGGCGGCAGCCGGCTACGAGCAGTACTTC. As protein: CACSPLGAAAGYEQYF.

On this clonotype itself: A much larger clone is a single base away; this may be a read error. The J gene is TRBJ2-3, the V gene TRBV7-8; D perhaps matches TRBD2 (5 bases). This CDR3 spans 17 amino acids. In germline, CDR1 is SGHVS, CDR2 FQNEAQ. The CDR3 sequence is CASSPGGVGSSTDTRYF. The CDR3 DNA reads TGTGCCAGCAGCCCAGGAGGTGTGGGATCTAGCACAGATACGCGGTATTTT.

This chain joins TRBV9 and TRBJ2-3; the match to TRBD1 covers 7 bases. The CDR3 consists of 15 residues. Germline-derived CDR1 and CDR2 are SGDLS and YYNGEE. Germline trimming cut 0 bases from V and 6 bases from J; bases unmatched to any gene: 7. The CDR3 region has the DNA TGTGCCAGCAGCGTAGGGAGAAGGGGGCTCGATACGCAGTATTTT. Protein: CASSVGRRGLDTQYF.

Comments on this clonotype: This sequence may be a read error, since a much larger clone differs from it by one base. The chain has TRBV30 and TRBJ2-7; tentatively, D is TRBD1 (5 bases). V lost 3 bases and J lost 2, with 11 bases in between. This CDR3 is 13 amino acids long. Germline V CDR1 and CDR2: GTSNPN, SVGIG (reference sequence). The CDR3 nucleotides read TGTGCCTGGAGCGACAGCTTAACCTACGAGCAGTACTTC. As protein: CAWSDSLTYEQYF.

This clonotype occurred many times. This sequence joins TRBV4-3 and TRBJ2-7; TRBD2 aligns across 8 bases. Germline CDR1 and CDR2: LGHNA and YSLEER. The V gene end was trimmed by 4 bases and the J gene end by 2 bases; junction bases not matched to a gene: 4. The CDR3 runs to 14 residues. Written as DNA, the CDR3 is TGCGCCAGCAGCCCCGGGACTAGGACCTACGAGCAGTACTTC. It yields the protein CASSPGTRTYEQYF.

This clonotype occurred many times. The CDR3 spells CASSQGLGSQDEQYF. In nucleotides, the CDR3 is TGCGCCAGCAGCCAAGGTTTAGGGTCTCAGGACGAGCAGTACTTC. The chain is built from TRBV4-3 and TRBJ2-7; D not resolved. The CDR3 spans 15 residues. Between the trimmed V and J ends, which lost 1 base and 5 bases, there was a span of 15 bases. Germline V lookup: CDR1 LGHNA, CDR2 YSLEER.

This clonotype was counted ten times or more. This chain uses TRBV7-2 with TRBJ1-1, with D unresolved. Trimming removed 2 bases from V and 4 bases from J, with 11 bases in between. Germline loops: CDR1 SGHTA, CDR2 FQGNSA. The CDR3 sequence is 14 residues long. DNA of the CDR3: TGTGCCAGCAGCTTACTTACCTGGGGCACTGAAGCTTTCTTT. This codes for CASSLLTWGTEAFF.

The sample holds a few counts of this clonotype. This rearrangement joins TRBV7-3 to TRBJ1-2; unclear D gene. Per germline, CDR1 SGHTA and CDR2 FQGTGA. The germline V and J ends were trimmed by 5 bases and 5 bases, with 15 bases remaining between them. The CDR3 runs 14 residues. The CDR3 here is CASSPDGGPYGYTF. The CDR3 DNA reads as TGTGCCAGCAGCCCGGACGGAGGCCCTTATGGCTACACCTTC.

This clonotype has a count of ten or more. V is TRBV7-9 and J is TRBJ2-7, with 10 bases lining up with TRBD1. V lost 5 bases and J lost 4; bases outside the gene matches: 11. Germline V lookup: CDR1 SEHNR, CDR2 FQNEAQ (reference sequence). The CDR3 covers 16 residues. In DNA, the CDR3 is TGTGCCAGCAGCCTCCGCCCGGGACAGGGGATATACGAGCAGTACTTC. Encoded protein: CASSLRPGQGIYEQYF. Looking up the rest from reference TRBV7-9 and TRBJ2-7 gives the full variable domain: DTGVSQNPRHKITKRGQNVTFRCDPISEHNRLYWYRQTLGQGPEFLTYFQNEAQLEKSRLLSDRFSAERPKGSFSTLEIQRTEQGDSAMYLCASSLRPGQGIYEQYFGPGTRLTVT.

A few counts support this clonotype. This chain uses TRBV20-1 with TRBJ2-7; the match to TRBD2 covers 13 bases. Unmatched junction bases numbered 10, after V lost 5 bases and J lost 6 bases. Germline lookup yields CDR1 DFQATT and CDR2 SNEGSKA (reference sequence). This CDR3 spans 15 amino acids. DNA for the CDR3: TGCAGTGCTGAGGGGGGGACTAGCGGGATCAGCGAGCAGTACTTC. Amino acids: CSAEGGTSGISEQYF.

Of note for this clonotype: One base away lies a much larger clone, so this may be a sequencing read error. The chain couples TRBV12-3 or TRBV12-4 to TRBJ2-5, with TRBD1 as a possible D gene (5 bases). The CDR3 consists of 14 residues. The V and J ends lost 4 bases and 3 bases respectively, with 12 bases between them. CDR3 coding DNA: TGTGCCAGCAGTTCATTGTTACAGGAAGAGACCCAGTACTTC. It is translated as CASSSLLQEETQYF.

This clonotype was seen a few times. The chain joins TRBV5-1 to TRBJ2-1, with TRBD1 as a possible D gene (6 bases). The germline CDR1 and CDR2 sequences are SGHRS and YFSETQ. V lost 4 bases to trimming and J lost 4 bases, with 18 bases between them. This CDR3 is 16 amino acids long. CDR3 in amino acids: CASSGATGGSYNEQFF. CDR3 coding DNA: TGCGCCAGCAGCGGGGCGACAGGAGGATCATACAATGAGCAGTTCTTC.

This clonotype was detected many times. The CDR3 coding sequence is TGTGCCAGCCAATGGGGGGGACCCCTCCACTTT. It is translated as CASQWGGPLHF. This chain connects TRBV5-5 to TRBJ1-6; D possibly corresponds to TRBD1 (5 bases). CDR3 length equals 11 residues. The V end was cut by 7 bases, the J end by 12 bases, with 11 bases between. Germline V CDR1 and CDR2: SGHKS, YYEKEE (reference sequence).

Regarding this clonotype: A much larger clone is a single base away; this may be a read error. The rearrangement links TRBV20-1 to TRBJ2-7; D ambiguous. Per the germline V gene, CDR1 is DFQATT and CDR2 is SNEGSKA (reference sequence). CDR3 length: 13 residues. CDR3 in amino acids: CSARVPGTGEHYF. CDR3 DNA sequence: TGCAGTGCTAGAGTACCGGGTACTGGCGAGCATTACTTC.

This clonotype appeared a few times. The V gene is TRBV6-2 or TRBV6-3, the J gene TRBJ2-5; 10 bases are shared with TRBD2. The germline V gene encodes CDR1 MNHEY and CDR2 SVGEGT. Germline trimming cut 7 bases from V and 3 bases from J; bases unmatched to any gene: 11. The CDR3 runs 16 residues. The CDR3 here is CASTELAGLSKETQYF. CDR3 DNA sequence: TGTGCCAGCACCGAACTAGCGGGGCTATCTAAAGAGACCCAGTACTTC.

Worth noting for this clonotype: Being one base from a much bigger clone, this may be a read error. This chain links TRBV6-1 with TRBJ2-5; weak D call: TRBD2 (6 bases). Per the germline V gene, CDR1 is MNHNS and CDR2 is SASEGT. The CDR3 is 16 residues long. The CDR3 sequence is CASSELAAGSQEAQYF. CDR3 coding DNA: TGTGCCAGCAGTGAACTCGCGGCGGGGTCCCAAGAGGCCCAGTACTTC.

At least ten counts were recorded for this clonotype. The gene calls are TRBV4-2 and TRBJ1-1; D perhaps matches TRBD1 (5 bases). This CDR3 spans 17 amino acids. CDR1 LGHNA and CDR2 YNFKEQ come from the germline V gene. V dropped 0 bases and J dropped 0 bases, with 14 bases sitting between them. The chain's CDR3 is CASSQDLDNPMNTEAFF. The DNA of the CDR3 is TGTGCCAGCAGCCAAGATCTGGACAACCCAATGAACACTGAAGCTTTCTTT.

This clonotype was seen many times. V is TRBV20-1 and J is TRBJ1-6; D gene unclear. Trimming pared 6 bases from V and 6 bases from J, leaving 12 bases between. This CDR3 contains 13 residues. Looked up from germline, CDR1 is DFQATT and CDR2 is SNEGSKA (reference sequence). CDR3 region: CSAPVLTNSPLHF. In DNA form, the CDR3 reads TGCAGTGCCCCTGTACTGACTAATTCACCCCTCCACTTT.

Worth noting for this clonotype: A read error is likely, as this CDR3 ends without the conserved phenylalanine or tryptophan. The chain is built from TRBV7-4 and TRBJ2-7, with D unresolved. V was trimmed by 3 bases and J by 3 bases, leaving 9 bases between them. The CDR3 covers 13 residues. CDR1 and CDR2 (germline): SGHVT, SQSDAQ. The CDR3 DNA reads as TGTGCCAGCAGCTTCTGGCCATACTACGAGCAGTACTCC. Translation: CASSFWPYYEQYS.

This clonotype was detected ten times or more. The chain carries TRBV7-2 and TRBJ2-1; 9 positions match TRBD1. V was clipped by 10 bases and J by 7 bases; unmatched bases: 11. CDR3 length: 14 residues. In germline, CDR1 is SGHTA, CDR2 FQGNSA. The CDR3 nucleotides read TGTGCCACCCCGGACAGGGGCGTCGGTAATGAGCAGTTCTTC. This encodes CATPDRGVGNEQFF.

This clonotype was detected many times. This chain uses TRBV7-9 with TRBJ1-5; 7 bases are shared with TRBD1. CDR1 and CDR2 from the germline V gene are SEHNR and FQNEAQ (reference sequence). The CDR3 extends over 15 amino acids. V shed 4 bases, J shed 5 bases, and the junction held 8 bases outside the gene matches. The CDR3 DNA follows: TGTGCCAGCAGCTCAGACAGGGAATCGGATCAGCCCCAGCATTTT. Amino acids: CASSSDRESDQPQHF.

The rearrangement links TRBV19 to TRBJ2-7; D is perhaps TRBD1 or TRBD2 (5 bases each). Per germline, CDR1 LNHDA and CDR2 SQIVND (reference sequence). The V end was cut by 3 bases, the J end by 2 bases, with 11 bases between. The CDR3 consists of 14 residues. CDR3 loop: CASSIGGAAYEQYF. CDR3 in DNA: TGTGCCAGTAGTATTGGGGGTGCAGCCTACGAGCAGTACTTC.

This clonotype occurred many times. This chain connects TRBV30 to TRBJ2-1; the D gene could be TRBD1 or TRBD2 (5 bases each). Germline V gene sequence: CDR1 GTSNPN, CDR2 SVGIG (reference sequence). Trimming removed 2 bases from V and 8 bases from J, with 13 bases in between. The CDR3 runs 13 residues. The CDR3 reads CAWSRGTLDEQFF. The CDR3 nucleotides read TGTGCCTGGAGTAGAGGGACGTTGGATGAGCAGTTCTTC.

This clonotype appeared many times. V usage is TRBV2 and J usage is TRBJ2-7; D may be TRBD2 (6 bases). Trimming removed 1 base at V and 2 bases at J, with 9 bases between. This CDR3 is 14 amino acids long. CDR1 is SNHLY and CDR2 is FYNNEI in the germline V gene. The CDR3 reads CASSEGPGAYEQYF. CDR3 sequence (DNA): TGTGCCAGCAGTGAAGGCCCGGGGGCCTACGAGCAGTACTTC.

This clonotype was counted only a few times. V gene TRBV12-5 combines with J gene TRBJ1-1; maybe TRBD1 (6 bases). The CDR3 loop spans 13 amino acids. Trimming cost V 7 bases and J 10 bases, with 19 bases left between them. Germline CDR1 is LGHNT and CDR2 is FRNRAP. The CDR3, as DNA: TGTGCTAGTGCCTTGGGTCAGGGGTATGCAGCTTTCTTT. It is translated as CASALGQGYAAFF.

The table lists this clonotype with a few counts. The junction does not match germline at one end; this may be a read error. The chain's CDR3 is CASGRDDANSGNTMYF. DNA for the CDR3: TGTGCTAGTGGTCGTGACGACGCCAACTCTGGAAACACCATGTATTTT. The rearrangement uses TRBV12-5 and TRBJ1-3, with D hard to call. The CDR3 loop spans 16 amino acids. Germline V gives CDR1 LGHNT, CDR2 FRNRAP.

This clonotype was detected ten times or more. The chain joins TRBV6-2 or TRBV6-3 to TRBJ1-2; 10 bases align to TRBD1. V shed 6 bases and J 7 bases; nucleotides not matched to a gene: 17. There are 17 residues in the CDR3. The germline gives CDR1 MNHEY, CDR2 SVGEGT. The CDR3 loop reads CASRKSLRDRGLLGYTF. The CDR3 nucleotides read TGTGCCAGCAGAAAATCTCTCCGGGACAGGGGTCTCCTTGGCTACACCTTC.

Points on this clonotype: This clone may be a read error of a much larger clone one base away. V gene TRBV11-2 combines with J gene TRBJ1-5; D call uncertain. V lost 5 bases and J 1 base, leaving 12 bases between the germline ends. Germline CDR1 and CDR2: SGHAT and FQNNGV. The CDR3 consists of 15 residues. Here the CDR3 DNA reads TGTGCCAGCAGCCCAGCCGGTGTGAGCAATCAGCCCCAGCATTTT. It codes for CASSPAGVSNQPQHF.

This clonotype was recorded many times. The rearrangement joins TRBV28 to TRBJ2-5; TRBD1 matches 8 bases. The V and J ends lost 5 bases and 1 base, in that order; junction bases with no gene match: 9. CDR1 is MDHEN and CDR2 is SYDVKM in the germline V gene. This CDR3 contains 16 residues. The CDR3 protein is CASSPIGQGTQETQYF. The CDR3 bases are TGTGCCAGCAGTCCTATCGGACAGGGTACCCAAGAGACCCAGTACTTC.

This clonotype was seen a handful of times. This chain links TRBV4-1 with TRBJ2-1, with 11 bases that match TRBD2. Trimming at V came to 1 base and at J to 8 bases, leaving 7 bases not matched to a gene. This CDR3 spans 16 amino acids. Germline loops: CDR1 MGHRA, CDR2 YSYEKL. The CDR3 reads CASSQGLAGFLDEQFF. The CDR3 bases are TGCGCCAGCAGCCAAGGACTAGCGGGGTTCTTGGATGAGCAGTTCTTC.